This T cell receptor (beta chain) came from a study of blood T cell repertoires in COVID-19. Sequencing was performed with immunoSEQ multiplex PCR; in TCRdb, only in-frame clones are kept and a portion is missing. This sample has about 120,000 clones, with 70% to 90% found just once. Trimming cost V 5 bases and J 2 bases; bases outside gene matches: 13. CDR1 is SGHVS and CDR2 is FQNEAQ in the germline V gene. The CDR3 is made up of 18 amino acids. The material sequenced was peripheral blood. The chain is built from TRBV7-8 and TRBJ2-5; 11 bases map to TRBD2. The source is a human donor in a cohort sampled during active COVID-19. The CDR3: CASSRGGLAGGPQETQYF. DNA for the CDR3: TGTGCCAGCAGCCGCGGTGGGCTAGCGGGGGGCCCTCAAGAGACCCAGTACTTC.